This TCR beta chain was sequenced during a study of blood T cell repertoires in COVID-19. For the study at large: The samples span acute and convalescent COVID-19 from the United States, Italy and Spain. T cells, B-cell-depleted T cells, or PBMCs supplied cDNA or gDNA.

From germline, CDR1 is SNHLY and CDR2 FYNNEI. The V end lost 1 base, the J end lost 1 base, and 4 bases lay between the germline ends. The CDR3 totals 14 residues. Per the authors' pipeline: Estimated nucleated cell counts came from reference gene primer amplification. This table comes from immunoSEQ multiplex PCR, and its TCRdb copy is limited to in-frame clones, with some not included. The D gene and trimming were derived from the DNA, and the V and J assignments and clone size from that table. This table holds under 250,000 clones, 80% to 90% found once. The chain uses TRBV2 and TRBJ2-2, with D uncertain. The receptor comes from a man aged 45-60 years with active or convalescent COVID-19. Material for sequencing was peripheral blood. The CDR3 nucleotides read TGTGCCAGCAGTGAAGAGCGGAACACCGGGGAGCTGTTTTTT. Translation: CASSEERNTGELFF. Using reference TRBV2 and TRBJ2-2 for the parts outside the CDR3, the full variable domain is EPEVTQTPSHQVTQMGQEVILRCVPISNHLYFYWYRQILGQKVEFLVSFYNNEISEKSEIFDDQFSVERPDGSNFTLKIRSTKLEDSAMYFCASSEERNTGELFFGEGSRLTVL.